The clone carrying this T cell receptor (beta chain) was observed many times. The antigen remains undetermined. These data originate in a study of T cell repertoires in cytomegalovirus infection. Study-level information: Selected CMV epitopes included recently identified HLA-C-restricted ones as well as well-studied HLA-B-restricted ones. Through public TCR beta signatures, both CMV infection and matching HLA type were indicated. Study-wide points: Carriers of CMV plus the relevant HLA were identified by cumulative public TCR beta family frequency.

TCRdb re-called the reads through MiXCR, storing one row per CDR3 protein. The sample lists about a million distinct CDR3 sequences, around 31% occurring once. V lost 4 bases to trimming and J lost 3 bases; unmatched junction nucleotides: 9. This CDR3 spans 16 amino acids. CDR1 is SGHVS, CDR2 FQNEAQ, per germline. This receptor was obtained from a human donor in good health (CMV status not recorded). Some clones in this sample may be carry-over from other donors' samples. Here the sequenced sample was cultured CD8+ T cells from PBMCs, taken from culture after CMV antigen stimulation. The chain combines TRBV7-8 with TRBJ2-7; TRBD1 matches at 10 bases. The CDR3 DNA follows: TGTGCCAGCAGCTCCTCTTTGAGGACAGGGGGCTACGAGCAGTACTTC. Its translation is CASSSSLRTGGYEQYF.